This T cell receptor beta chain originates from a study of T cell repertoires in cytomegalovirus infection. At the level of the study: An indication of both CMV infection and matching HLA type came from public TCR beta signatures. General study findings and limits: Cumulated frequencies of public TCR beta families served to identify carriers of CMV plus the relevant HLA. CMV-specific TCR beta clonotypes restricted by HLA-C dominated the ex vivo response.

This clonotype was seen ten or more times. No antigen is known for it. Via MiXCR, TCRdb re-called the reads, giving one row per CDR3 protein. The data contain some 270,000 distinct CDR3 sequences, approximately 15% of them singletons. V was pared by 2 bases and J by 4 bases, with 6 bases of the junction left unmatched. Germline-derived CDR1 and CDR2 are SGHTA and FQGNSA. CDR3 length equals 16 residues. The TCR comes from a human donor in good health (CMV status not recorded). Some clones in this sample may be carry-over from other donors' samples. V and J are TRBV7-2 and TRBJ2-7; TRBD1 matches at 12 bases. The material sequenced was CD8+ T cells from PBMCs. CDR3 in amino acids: CASSLQGQGAPYEQYF. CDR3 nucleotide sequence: TGTGCCAGCAGCTTACAGGGACAGGGGGCTCCATACGAGCAGTACTTC.